This T cell receptor beta chain was obtained from a study of T cells in Graves' hyperthyroidism and ophthalmopathy. About the research overall: Once the initial diagnosis was made, peripheral blood was obtained before any treatment. Study-level points and caveats: Most expanded thyroid clonotypes above 0.001 also appeared in blood.

CDR1 is MNHNS and CDR2 is SASEGT in the germline V gene. With 5 bases removed from V and 10 bases from J, the gap between germline ends came to 18 bases. This CDR3 has 15 residues. Reasons for excluding patients were uncontrolled infection, other autoimmune disease, pregnancy or lactation. In this sample, this clonotype turned up many times. What it recognizes is unknown. RNA transcripts provided the source from which TCR beta CDR3 regions were amplified. TCR CDR3 regions were first amplified by RT-PCR with HTBI primers. In TCRdb, the multiplex PCR reads were re-called with MiXCR into one record per CDR3 protein. The table lists under 350,000 distinct CDR3 sequences, 15% to 20% of them singletons.

This sequence originates from a woman in her sixties or seventies with Graves' ophthalmopathy. Sequenced input: blood. This chain links TRBV6-1 with TRBJ1-6; a weak D match, TRBD1 (5 bases). In nucleotides, the CDR3 is TGTGCCAGCAGTTTAAACGGGGCTCTAGGATCACCCCTCCACTTT. Translating it yields CASSLNGALGSPLHF.